This TCR beta chain was recorded in a study of T cells in Graves' hyperthyroidism and ophthalmopathy. Amplification yielded TCR beta CDR3 regions, with RNA transcripts as the source. The HTBI primer set was used in a first-round RT-PCR of the TCR CDR3. TCRdb redid the calling of the multiplex PCR reads with MiXCR, one entry per CDR3 protein. The sample comprises about 570,000 distinct CDR3 sequences, roughly 46% of which are singletons, and 15% to 20% rests with the top ten. This CDR3 is 15 amino acids long. Looked up from germline, CDR1 is ENHRY and CDR2 is SYGVKD. V lost 6 bases, J lost 1 base, and 15 bases lay in between.

The origin of this receptor is an adult woman with Graves' disease, either hyperthyroidism or ophthalmopathy (not recorded which). V gene TRBV10-3 combines with J gene TRBJ1-1; TRBD1 might be the D (6 bases). What was sequenced was peripheral blood or thyroid tissue (not recorded which). CDR3 sequence (DNA): TGTGCCATCAGCCATAACAGGGAGCAGAACACTGAAGCTTTCTTT. As protein: CAISHNREQNTEAFF.